Shown below are 23 T cell receptor beta chains from a single sample sequenced in a study of cytomegalovirus exposure and HLA in healthy donors. PCR amplification relied on 60 Vbeta primers (plus 13 Jbeta primers). Measured with immunoSEQ multiplex PCR; TCRdb has only the in-frame clones, and not every one. Among roughly 190,000 clones, 79% were seen once, and the ten largest hold less than 2.5%. Source material: PBMCs. The source is a woman between 45 and 65 years old in good health and CMV-seronegative.

This rearrangement joins TRBV5-8 to TRBJ1-1, with D possibly TRBD1 on 6 matching bases. This CDR3 contains 15 residues. Germline-derived CDR1 and CDR2 are SGHTS and YDEGEE. The V end lost 2 bases, the J end lost 1 base, and 12 bases lay between the germline ends. Here the CDR3 DNA reads TGTGCCAGCAGCTTAGGGGGAAGAAGGAACACTGAAGCTTTCTTT. Amino acids: CASSLGGRRNTEAFF.

This chain links TRBV19 with TRBJ2-5; 8 bases are a match to TRBD2. The J segment lost 0 bases and the V segment lost 4 bases, leaving 7 bases of the junction unmatched. Germline loops: CDR1 LNHDA, CDR2 SQIVND (reference sequence). The CDR3 contains 16 residues. CDR3 residues: CASSKKSGSYQETQYF. CDR3 bases: TGTGCCAGTAGTAAAAAAAGCGGGAGTTACCAAGAGACCCAGTACTTC.

The rearrangement joins TRBV11-2 to TRBJ1-6, with 12 bases aligning to TRBD1. Losses at the gene ends were 6 bases for V and 7 bases for J; bases not matched to a gene: 13. This CDR3 contains 18 residues. CDR1 is SGHAT, CDR2 FQNNGV, per germline. The CDR3 sequence is CASSLAVGTGGINSPLHF. In nucleotides, the CDR3 is TGTGCCAGCAGTCTAGCGGTGGGGACAGGGGGCATAAATTCACCCCTCCACTTT.

The chain carries TRBV6-5 and TRBJ1-2; 7 bases align to TRBD1. Losses at the gene ends were 6 bases for V and 7 bases for J; bases not matched to a gene: 8. CDR1 MNHEY and CDR2 SVGAGI come from the germline V gene. The CDR3 sequence is 13 residues long. CDR3 DNA: TGTGCCAGCAGGGACAGGACTGTTAGTGGCTACACCTTC. It codes for CASRDRTVSGYTF.

The chain employs TRBV2 and TRBJ1-2; the match to TRBD1 covers 7 bases. After removal of 2 bases from V and 0 bases from J, the junction contained 3 bases not matched to a gene. The CDR3 length is 15 residues. Germline lookup yields CDR1 SNHLY and CDR2 FYNNEI. The CDR3 reads CASSEWQGANYGYTF. CDR3 DNA: TGTGCCAGCAGTGAATGGCAGGGGGCTAACTATGGCTACACCTTC. Full variable domain (remainder filled in from reference TRBV2 and TRBJ1-2): EPEVTQTPSHQVTQMGQEVILRCVPISNHLYFYWYRQILGQKVEFLVSFYNNEISEKSEIFDDQFSVERPDGSNFTLKIRSTKLEDSAMYFCASSEWQGANYGYTFGSGTRLTVV.

This chain connects TRBV2 to TRBJ2-7; 7 bases are a match to TRBD2. Unmatched junction bases numbered 2, after V lost 0 bases and J lost 9 bases. The length of the CDR3 is 12 residues. The germline CDR1 and CDR2 sequences are SNHLY and FYNNEI. CDR3 amino acids: CASSEAGGWQYF. CDR3 nucleotide sequence: TGTGCCAGCAGTGAAGCGGGGGGGTGGCAGTACTTC.

V gene TRBV28 combines with J gene TRBJ2-5; TRBD1 matches at 8 bases. The J call is doubtful: the DNA matches TRBJ2-7 better. CDR3 length: 14 amino acids. CDR1 is MDHEN and CDR2 is SYDVKM in the germline V gene. The DNA for the CDR3 is TGTGCCAGCAGTCAGGGGGACAGGATCTACGAGCAGTACTTC. This encodes CASSQGDRIYEQYF.

The chain joins TRBV16 to TRBJ1-1; weak D call: TRBD1 (5 bases). V was clipped by 0 bases and J by 9 bases, with 17 bases between them. CDR1 is KGHSY and CDR2 is FQNENV in the germline V gene. This CDR3 spans 15 amino acids. The CDR3 region is CASSQSRGTAGKAFF. The DNA for the CDR3 is TGTGCCAGCAGCCAATCGCGGGGCACGGCGGGCAAAGCTTTCTTT.

The CDR3 sequence: CASSPSVRVNSPLHF. CDR3 DNA: TGTGCCAGCAGCCCCTCGGTCAGGGTCAATTCACCCCTCCACTTT. The chain has TRBV7-9 and TRBJ1-6; tentative D call: TRBD1 (5 bases). Trimming removed 5 bases at V and 7 bases at J, with 15 bases between. Germline CDR1 reads SEHNR; CDR2 reads FQNEAQ (reference sequence). The CDR3 length is 15 residues.

The chain has TRBV6-6 and TRBJ1-5, with D unresolved. Trimming shortened V by 2 bases and J by 1 base, and 6 bases separated the two germline ends. CDR1 is MNHNY, CDR2 SVGAGI, per germline (reference sequence). The CDR3 consists of 14 residues. The CDR3 region is CASSYQKSNQPQHF. CDR3 DNA sequence: TGTGCCAGCAGTTACCAGAAGAGCAATCAGCCCCAGCATTTT.

This chain links TRBV7-9 with TRBJ1-5; weak D call: TRBD1 (5 bases). Germline V gene data show CDR1 as SEHNR and CDR2 as FQNEAQ (reference sequence). CDR3 size: 14 residues. V lost 5 bases to trimming and J lost 0 bases, with 8 bases between them. The CDR3 sequence is CASSLDSSNQPQHF. Here the CDR3 DNA reads TGTGCCAGCAGCCTAGACAGTAGCAATCAGCCCCAGCATTTT.

This rearrangement joins TRBV2 to TRBJ2-5; no definite D call. Trimming took 6 bases from V and 0 from J, leaving 5 bases between them. CDR1 SNHLY and CDR2 FYNNEI come from the germline V gene. CDR3 size: 12 residues. CDR3 residues: CASSQYQETQYF. CDR3 sequence (DNA): TGTGCCAGCAGCCAGTACCAAGAGACCCAGTACTTC.

This clone occurred a few times. The chain links TRBV4-1 to TRBJ2-3, with 9 bases that match TRBD2. Germline assignment: CDR1 MGHRA and CDR2 YSYEKL. The J segment lost 1 base and the V segment lost 5 bases, leaving 4 bases of the junction unmatched. This CDR3 has 15 residues. The chain's CDR3 is CASSSASGGTDTQYF. In DNA, the CDR3 is TGCGCCAGCAGCTCAGCTAGCGGGGGCACAGATACGCAGTATTTT.

J is TRBJ1-3 and V is TRBV7-2, with D tentatively TRBD1 (6 bases). The CDR3 loop spans 14 amino acids. V lost 1 base and J 3 bases, leaving 7 bases between the germline ends. Germline CDR1 SGHTA, CDR2 FQGNSA. Here the CDR3 DNA reads TGTGCCAGCAGCTTAGGGGGGCTTGGAAACACCATATATTTT. Translated: CASSLGGLGNTIYF.

The chain has TRBV5-1 and TRBJ1-4, with 7 bases aligning to TRBD1. V shed 4 bases and J 4 bases; nucleotides not matched to a gene: 10. This CDR3 has 16 amino acids. Germline V gene data show CDR1 as SGHRS and CDR2 as YFSETQ. The CDR3 nucleotides read TGCGCCAGCAGCGTGCCGGGACAGTACGGTAATGAAAAACTGTTTTTT. The encoded protein is CASSVPGQYGNEKLFF.

This clone was seen only once. This rearrangement joins TRBV21-1 to TRBJ2-3; the listed D gene, TRBD2, was not tested against the DNA. TRBV21-1 has pseudogene status. This CDR3 contains 15 residues. CDR3 nucleotides: TGTGCCAGCAGCGGACGGACGGACTGCACAGATACGCAGTATTTT. This encodes CASSGRTDCTDTQYF.

V and J are TRBV9 and TRBJ1-4; 10 bases map to TRBD1. The CDR3 has 15 residues. V was pared by 3 bases and J by 3 bases, with 2 bases of the junction left unmatched. Germline V gene sequence: CDR1 SGDLS, CDR2 YYNGEE. CDR3 amino acids: CASSDGQGANEKLFF. In nucleotides, the CDR3 is TGTGCCAGCAGCGACGGACAGGGGGCTAATGAAAAACTGTTTTTT.

The chain recombines TRBV30 with TRBJ1-3; D might be TRBD1 (5 bases). This CDR3 spans 13 amino acids. Germline V gives CDR1 GTSNPN, CDR2 SVGIG (reference sequence). V was clipped by 0 bases and J by 7 bases, with 10 bases between them. CDR3 sequence reads: CAWSVLRGNTIYF. The CDR3 nucleotides read TGTGCCTGGAGTGTACTTCGGGGGAACACCATATATTTT. Variable domain in full (rest from reference TRBV30 and TRBJ1-3): SQTIHQWPATLVQPVGSPLSLECTVEGTSNPNLYWYRQAAGRGLQLLFYSVGIGQISSEVPQNLSASRPQDRQFILSSKKLLLSDSGFYLCAWSVLRGNTIYFGEGSWLTVV.

As regards this clone: One end of the junction is discordant with germline, which a read error may explain. Other DNA sequences of this sample code for an identical CDR3. V usage is TRBV30 and J usage is TRBJ1-1; D may be TRBD1 (6 bases). Germline CDR1 GTSNPN, CDR2 SVGIG (reference sequence). CDR3 length equals 13 residues. Here the CDR3 reads CASWTEISTEAFF. Written as DNA, the CDR3 is TGTGCCTCTTGGACAGAGATAAGTACTGAGGCTTTCTTT. Supplemented by reference TRBV30 and TRBJ1-1, the full variable domain reads SQTIHQWPATLVQPVGSPLSLECTVEGTSNPNLYWYRQAAGRGLQLLFYSVGIGQISSEVPQNLSASRPQDRQFILSSKKLLLSDSGFYLCASWTEISTEAFFGQGTRLTVV.

This chain links TRBV5-8 with TRBJ2-7; D may be TRBD1 (6 bases). Between the trimmed V and J ends, which lost 4 bases and 2 bases, there was a span of 13 bases. There are 14 residues in the CDR3. Germline CDR1 and CDR2: SGHTS and YDEGEE. CDR3 in amino acids: CASSPQGWAYEQYF. CDR3 nucleotides: TGTGCCAGCAGCCCACAGGGTTGGGCCTACGAGCAGTACTTC.

The rearrangement uses TRBV4-3 and TRBJ2-5; maybe TRBD2 (5 bases). This CDR3 is built from 13 residues. Germline V lookup: CDR1 LGHNA, CDR2 YSLEER. The ends were cut back, 1 base at V and 11 bases at J, with 14 bases in the middle. CDR3 amino acids: CASSQALSWEQYF. CDR3 in DNA: TGCGCCAGCAGCCAAGCCCTCTCCTGGGAGCAGTACTTC.

This clone was seen only once. The CDR3 DNA sequence: TGTGCCACCAGCAGGACAGGGGGCGTAGATACGCAGTATTTT. As protein: CATSRTGGVDTQYF. The chain carries TRBV15 and TRBJ2-3, with 10 positions matching TRBD1. The CDR3 is 14 amino acids. Germline CDR1 and CDR2: LNHNV and YYDKDF (reference sequence). V dropped 3 bases and J dropped 5; count of bases not matched to a gene: 2.

The chain links TRBV5-4 to TRBJ2-7; 14 nucleotides line up with TRBD2. The germline CDR1 and CDR2 sequences are SGHNT and YYREEE (reference sequence). The CDR3 spans 17 residues. Trimming removed 2 bases from V and 2 bases from J; junction bases left unmatched: 6. The CDR3 loop reads CASSLGLAGGPPYEQYF. The CDR3 bases are TGTGCCAGCAGCTTAGGACTAGCGGGAGGTCCCCCCTACGAGCAGTACTTC.